This T cell receptor beta chain was recovered during a study of spatial heterogeneity in lung cancer. Whole-study context: Sequencing was performed on follow-up PBMC samples when available, collected at a median of approximately two years after resection.

The CDR3 is made up of 20 amino acids. Germline V lookup: CDR1 MNHEY, CDR2 SVGAGI. The V and J ends lost 6 bases and 0 bases, in that order; junction bases with no gene match: 13. Indicated time point: blood at routine non-recurrence follow-up after resection. TCRdb reprocessed the 5' RACE reads with MiXCR, giving one entry per CDR3 protein. The repertoire consists of just under 45,000 distinct CDR3 sequences, with under 25% occurring once and the leading ten covering less than 9%. The TCR originated in a female donor with early-stage non-small cell lung cancer. Sequencing was performed on PBMCs, taken at follow-up. The chain carries TRBV6-5 and TRBJ2-1, with 14 bases fitting TRBD2. The CDR3 sequence is CASSPPLGLAGASSYNEQFF. The CDR3 DNA reads TGTGCCAGCAGCCCACCCCTGGGACTAGCGGGGGCGAGCTCCTACAATGAGCAGTTCTTC.